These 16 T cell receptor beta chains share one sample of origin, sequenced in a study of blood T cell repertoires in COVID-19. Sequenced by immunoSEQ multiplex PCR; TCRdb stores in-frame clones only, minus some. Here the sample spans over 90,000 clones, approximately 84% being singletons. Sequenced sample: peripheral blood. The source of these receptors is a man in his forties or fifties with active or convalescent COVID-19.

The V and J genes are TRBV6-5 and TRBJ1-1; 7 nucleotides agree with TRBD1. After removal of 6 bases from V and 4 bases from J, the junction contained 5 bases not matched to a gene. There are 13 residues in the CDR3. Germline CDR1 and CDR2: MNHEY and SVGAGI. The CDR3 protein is CASRTDRATEAFF. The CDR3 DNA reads TGTGCCAGCAGAACTGACAGGGCCACTGAAGCTTTCTTT.

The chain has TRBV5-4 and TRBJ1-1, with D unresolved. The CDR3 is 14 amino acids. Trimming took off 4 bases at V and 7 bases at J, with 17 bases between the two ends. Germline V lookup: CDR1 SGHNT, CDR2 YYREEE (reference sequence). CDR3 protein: CASSEVREGGEAFF. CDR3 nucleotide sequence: TGTGCCAGCAGCGAGGTGAGGGAGGGCGGTGAAGCTTTCTTT.

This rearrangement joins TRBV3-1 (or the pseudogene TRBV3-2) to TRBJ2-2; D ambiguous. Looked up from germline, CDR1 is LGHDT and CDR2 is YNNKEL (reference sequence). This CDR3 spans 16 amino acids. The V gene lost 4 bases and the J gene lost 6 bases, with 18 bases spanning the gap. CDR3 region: CASSPRQFQSPGELFF. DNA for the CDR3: TGTGCCAGCAGCCCACGTCAGTTCCAGTCACCCGGGGAGCTGTTTTTT.

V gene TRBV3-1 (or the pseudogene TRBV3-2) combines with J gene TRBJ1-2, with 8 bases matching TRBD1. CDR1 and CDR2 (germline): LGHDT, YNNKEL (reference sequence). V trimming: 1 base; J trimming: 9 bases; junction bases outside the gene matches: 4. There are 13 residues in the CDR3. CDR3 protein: CASSQGQGASYTF. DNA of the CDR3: TGTGCCAGCAGCCAAGGGCAGGGGGCGAGCTACACCTTC.

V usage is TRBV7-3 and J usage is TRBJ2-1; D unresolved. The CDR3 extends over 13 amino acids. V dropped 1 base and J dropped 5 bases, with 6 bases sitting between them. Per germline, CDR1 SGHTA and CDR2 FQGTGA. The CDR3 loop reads CASSLSLNNEQFF. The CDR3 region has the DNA TGTGCCAGCAGCTTAAGTCTAAACAATGAGCAGTTCTTC.

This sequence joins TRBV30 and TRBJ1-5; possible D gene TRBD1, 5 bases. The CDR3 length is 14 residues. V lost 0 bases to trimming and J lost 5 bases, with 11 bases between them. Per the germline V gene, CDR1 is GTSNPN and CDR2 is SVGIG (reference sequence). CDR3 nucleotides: TGTGCCTGGAGTGTAGCAGGGTTGGATCAGCCCCAGCATTTT. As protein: CAWSVAGLDQPQHF.

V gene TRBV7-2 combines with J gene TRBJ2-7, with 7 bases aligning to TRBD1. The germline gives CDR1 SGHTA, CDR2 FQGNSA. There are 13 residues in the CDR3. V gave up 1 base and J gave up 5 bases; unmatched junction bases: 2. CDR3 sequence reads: CASSLDRGHEQYF. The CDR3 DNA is TGTGCCAGCAGCTTAGACAGGGGCCACGAGCAGTACTTC.

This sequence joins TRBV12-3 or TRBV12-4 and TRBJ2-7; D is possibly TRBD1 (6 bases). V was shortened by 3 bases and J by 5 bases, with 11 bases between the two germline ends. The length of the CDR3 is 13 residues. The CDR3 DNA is TGTGCCAGCAGTTTTAGGCAGGGGAACGAGCAGTACTTC. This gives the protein CASSFRQGNEQYF.

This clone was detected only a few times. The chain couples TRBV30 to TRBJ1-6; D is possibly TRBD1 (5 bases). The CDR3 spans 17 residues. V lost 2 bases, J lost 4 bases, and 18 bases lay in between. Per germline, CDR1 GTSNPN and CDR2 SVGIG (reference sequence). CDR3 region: CAWSNTGSGGYNSPLHF. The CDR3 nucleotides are TGTGCCTGGAGTAATACGGGTTCCGGGGGGTATAATTCACCCCTCCACTTT.

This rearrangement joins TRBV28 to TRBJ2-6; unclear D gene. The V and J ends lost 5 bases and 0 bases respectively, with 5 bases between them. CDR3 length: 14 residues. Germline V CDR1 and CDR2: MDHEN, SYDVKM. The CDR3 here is CASSPSSGANVLTF. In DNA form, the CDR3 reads TGTGCCAGCAGTCCTAGCTCTGGGGCCAACGTCCTGACTTTC.

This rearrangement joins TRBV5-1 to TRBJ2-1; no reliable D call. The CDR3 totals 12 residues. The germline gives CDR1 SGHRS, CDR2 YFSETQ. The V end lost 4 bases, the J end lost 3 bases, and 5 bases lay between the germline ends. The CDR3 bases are TGCGCCAGCAGCCCCAACTACAATGAGCAGTTCTTC. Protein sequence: CASSPNYNEQFF.

The CDR3 DNA sequence: TGTGCCAGCAGTGGACCTAGTGGGGGGGCGACCGGGGAGCTGTTTTTT. Protein: CASSGPSGGATGELFF. V usage is TRBV25-1 and J usage is TRBJ2-2; D possibly corresponds to TRBD2 (7 bases). In germline, CDR1 is MGHDK, CDR2 SYGVNS. Trimming left V 4 bases short and J 5 bases short, with 17 bases between. The CDR3 is made up of 16 amino acids.

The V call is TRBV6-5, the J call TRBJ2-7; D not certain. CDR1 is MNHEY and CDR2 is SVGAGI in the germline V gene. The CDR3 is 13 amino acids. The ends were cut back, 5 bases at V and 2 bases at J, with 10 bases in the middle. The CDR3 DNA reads TGTGCCAGCAGTCGACATTACACCTACGAGCAGTACTTC. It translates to CASSRHYTYEQYF.

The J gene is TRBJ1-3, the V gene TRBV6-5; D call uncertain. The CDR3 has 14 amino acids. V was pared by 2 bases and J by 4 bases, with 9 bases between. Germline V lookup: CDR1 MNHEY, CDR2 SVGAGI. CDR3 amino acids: CASSYGQPGNTIYF. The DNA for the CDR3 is TGTGCCAGCAGTTACGGGCAGCCCGGAAACACCATATATTTT.

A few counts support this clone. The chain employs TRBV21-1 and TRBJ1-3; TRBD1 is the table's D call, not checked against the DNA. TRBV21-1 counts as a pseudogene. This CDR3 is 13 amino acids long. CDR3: CASTRTLGNTIYF. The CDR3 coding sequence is TGTGCCAGCACCCGGACACTTGGAAACACCATATATTTT.

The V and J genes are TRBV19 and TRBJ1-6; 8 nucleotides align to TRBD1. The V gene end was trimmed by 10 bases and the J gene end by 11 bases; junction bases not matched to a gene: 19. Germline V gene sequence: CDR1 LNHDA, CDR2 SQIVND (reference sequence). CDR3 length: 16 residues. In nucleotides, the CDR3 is TGTGCCACCCGAAGACAGGGGCTCTCATTAGAGGCACCCCTCCACTTT. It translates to CATRRQGLSLEAPLHF.